Sequencing of this T cell receptor (beta chain) was carried out in a study of T cells in Graves' hyperthyroidism and ophthalmopathy. Not enrolled were patients with uncontrolled infection, other autoimmune disease, pregnancy or lactation. TCR beta CDR3 region amplification was performed from RNA transcripts. A set of HTBI primers served as the primers for a first-round RT-PCR of the TCR CDR3. TCRdb processed the multiplex PCR reads anew with MiXCR; each CDR3 protein has one entry. The table has fewer than 350,000 distinct CDR3 sequences, 18% seen once. The V end was cut by 2 bases, the J end by 3 bases, with 16 bases between. The CDR3 runs to 16 residues. Germline lookup yields CDR1 MNHEY and CDR2 SMNVEV (reference sequence). In its sample, this clonotype was seen a few times.

This sequence was found in a woman aged 45-59 years with Graves' hyperthyroidism. The chain joins TRBV27 to TRBJ1-2, with D maybe TRBD1 (5 bases). Sequencing input: blood. The CDR3 coding sequence is TGTGCCAGCAGTTTAACCCTACGGCAGGGCCACTATGGCTACACCTTC. Translating gives CASSLTLRQGHYGYTF.